The 10 T cell receptor beta chains below were found in one sample sequenced in a study of T-cell reconstitution after alpha-beta-depleted transplantation in children. TCRbeta library construction was performed incorporating unique molecular identifiers. TCRdb processed the PCR reads anew with MiXCR; each CDR3 protein has one entry. The sample lists a few hundred thousand distinct CDR3 sequences; 25% to 30% were seen once. The material was PBMCs, obtained before TCRalphabeta/CD19-depleted stem cell transplant. The receptors derive from a boy younger than two with Wiskott-Aldrich syndrome, due to receive a stem cell transplant.

This chain connects TRBV11-2 to TRBJ2-5, with unresolved D. V lost 5 bases and J 7 bases, leaving 17 bases between the germline ends. The CDR3 sequence is 14 residues long. CDR1 SGHAT and CDR2 FQNNGV come from the germline V gene. The CDR3 DNA reads TGTGCCAGCAGCCCCCCGGTCCTAAAGGGGACCCAGTACTTC. As protein: CASSPPVLKGTQYF.

The chain links TRBV5-1 to TRBJ2-1; D is ambiguous. The CDR3 totals 14 residues. The V end lost 0 bases, the J end lost 8 bases, and 12 bases lay between the germline ends. CDR1 is SGHRS, CDR2 YFSETQ, per germline. CDR3 residues: CASSLGQSTHEQFF. DNA for the CDR3: TGCGCCAGCAGCTTGGGTCAGAGCACCCATGAGCAGTTCTTC.

This clonotype has more than one count but fewer than ten. The chain joins TRBV20-1 to TRBJ2-1; a weak D match, TRBD2 (6 bases). The CDR3 loop spans 14 amino acids. V lost 3 bases and J 10 bases, leaving 19 bases between the germline ends. Germline V gene lookup returns CDR1 DFQATT and CDR2 SNEGSKA (reference sequence). The CDR3, as DNA: TGCAGTGCTAGGCCGGGACTTGGGAGTGGCGAGCAGTTCTTC. This encodes CSARPGLGSGEQFF.

There are a few counts of this clonotype. This chain links TRBV3-1 with TRBJ2-1; 8 bases match TRBD2. Unmatched junction bases numbered 7, after V lost 4 bases and J lost 5 bases. CDR3 size: 15 residues. Germline CDR1 LGHDT, CDR2 YNNKEL (reference sequence). The CDR3 here is CASSLQREYHNEQFF. CDR3 DNA: TGTGCCAGCAGCCTCCAGCGGGAGTACCACAATGAGCAGTTCTTC.

This clonotype was counted only a few times. CDR3: CATSRDGRDTDTQYF. CDR3 coding DNA: TGTGCCACCAGCAGAGATGGCAGGGACACAGATACGCAGTATTTT. V and J are TRBV15 and TRBJ2-3; a possible D gene is TRBD1 (5 bases). The CDR3 is 15 residues long. Germline V gives CDR1 LNHNV, CDR2 YYDKDF (reference sequence). V was clipped by 0 bases and J by 2 bases, with 9 bases between them.

This clonotype was detected a few times. V is TRBV20-1 and J is TRBJ2-7; perhaps TRBD1 as D (5 bases). This CDR3 has 13 residues. V lost 3 bases to trimming and J lost 1 base, with 10 bases between them. Germline V CDR1 and CDR2: DFQATT, SNEGSKA (reference sequence). The CDR3 loop is CSARSAGSYEQYF. The CDR3 region has the DNA TGCAGTGCTAGGTCCGCAGGGTCCTACGAGCAGTACTTC.

The genes are TRBV29-1 and TRBJ2-2; TRBD1 matches 7 bases. From germline, CDR1 is SQVTM and CDR2 ANQGSEA. J was trimmed by 5 bases and V by 6 bases; bases with no gene match: 12. The CDR3 runs to 15 residues. CDR3 loop: CSVTTRGRGTGELFF. In DNA, the CDR3 is TGCAGCGTCACAACTAGGGGGCGCGGAACCGGGGAGCTGTTTTTT.

This chain links TRBV10-3 with TRBJ2-7; D ambiguous. The CDR3 extends over 12 amino acids. Trimming left V 0 bases short and J 8 bases short, with 8 bases between. The germline gives CDR1 ENHRY, CDR2 SYGVKD. CDR3 nucleotides: TGTGCCATCAGTGAGTCGGAATACAAGCAGTACTTC. It specifies CAISESEYKQYF.

The chain combines TRBV14 with TRBJ2-1; 9 bases fit TRBD2. This CDR3 contains 13 residues. Germline V CDR1 and CDR2: SGHDN, FVKESK. Losses at the gene ends were 4 bases for V and 15 bases for J; bases not matched to a gene: 10. CDR3 bases: TGTGCCAGCAGCCCCAACGCCGGGACTAGCTTGTTCTTC. It is translated as CASSPNAGTSLFF.

This clonotype was detected only a few times. V and J are TRBV10-2 and TRBJ2-1; no firm D call. The CDR3 is 12 amino acids. The germline V and J ends were trimmed by 4 bases and 8 bases, with 9 bases remaining between them. Per germline, CDR1 WSHSY and CDR2 SAAADI. For the CDR3, the DNA is TGCGCCAGCAGTGCTTCTGGCGATGAGCAGTTCTTC. It translates to CASSASGDEQFF.